This section outlines one T cell receptor (beta chain) sequence together with its context. Its antigen is unknown. TCRdb's copy holds only in-frame clones and misses some; the assay was immunoSEQ multiplex PCR. The sample shows about 64,000 clones, over 80% of them seen only once. This entry belongs to a study of T cell responses to AZD1222 COVID-19 vaccine. Points from the study as a whole: Compared with day 0, the breadth and depth of the Spike-specific TCR repertoire rose significantly after two doses of AZD1222. The study identified only a handful of AZD1222 recipients as seropositive at baseline. Unmutated variant regions reportedly attract nearly half of all spike-specific TCRs. The CD4 TCRs associated with vaccination extended across spike and predominated at 160-218 and 743-854.

The CDR3 extends over 15 amino acids. The trim removed 5 bases at V and 1 base at J, leaving 3 bases unmatched. Germline V CDR1 and CDR2: SEHNR, FQNEAQ (reference sequence). The TCR sequence derives from an adult who received the MenACWY meningococcal vaccine as a control. This chain uses TRBV7-9 with TRBJ2-2; 8 bases are shared with TRBD1. Sequenced material: peripheral blood, taken 28 days after the second dose of the MenACWY control vaccine. CDR3 nucleotides: TGTGCCAGCAGCCCCGGACAGGGGAACACCGGGGAGCTGTTTTTT. Translating it yields CASSPGQGNTGELFF.